The 18 T cell receptor beta chains below were found in one sample sequenced in a study of cytomegalovirus exposure and HLA in healthy donors. The PCR contained 60 Vbeta and 13 Jbeta primers. The method was immunoSEQ multiplex PCR; TCRdb's version includes in-frame clones alone and lacks a portion of them. Here the sample spans 99,000 or so clones, 83% being singletons. Sequencing was carried out using PBMCs. The receptors come from a man between 18 and 29 years old in good health and CMV-seronegative.

This chain joins TRBV14 and TRBJ2-5, with 7 bases fitting TRBD2. There are 17 residues in the CDR3. Trimming took 2 bases from V and 4 from J; bases not matched to a gene: 13. Germline V gene sequence: CDR1 SGHDN, CDR2 FVKESK. The CDR3 region has the DNA TGTGCCAGCAGCCAAAAACTAGCGCTTGTGGGGGGAGAGACCCAGTACTTC. Its protein product is CASSQKLALVGGETQYF.

CDR3 bases: TGTGCCAGCAGCTTACCAGGGACTAGCGGGAGTCCGCTCAAAAACATTCAGTACTTC. Translating gives CASSLPGTSGSPLKNIQYF. The V and J genes are TRBV7-2 and TRBJ2-4; 14 bases agree with TRBD2. J lost 3 bases, V lost 2 bases, and 9 bases had no gene match. CDR1 is SGHTA, CDR2 FQGNSA, per germline. There are 19 residues in the CDR3.

This sequence joins TRBV7-9 and TRBJ2-5; D is possibly TRBD2 (6 bases). The V end was cut by 5 bases, the J end by 0 bases, with 13 bases between. This CDR3 has 15 residues. CDR1 is SEHNR, CDR2 FQNEAQ, per germline (reference sequence). The CDR3: CASSPGTPYQETQYF. In nucleotides, the CDR3 is TGTGCCAGCAGCCCAGGGACTCCGTACCAAGAGACCCAGTACTTC. The whole variable domain, remainder taken from reference TRBV7-9 and TRBJ2-5, is DTGVSQNPRHKITKRGQNVTFRCDPISEHNRLYWYRQTLGQGPEFLTYFQNEAQLEKSRLLSDRFSAERPKGSFSTLEIQRTEQGDSAMYLCASSPGTPYQETQYFGPGTRLLVL.

The gene calls are TRBV4-2 and TRBJ2-7; 13 nucleotides align to TRBD2. The CDR3 has 15 amino acids. The V gene's germline CDR1 is LGHNA and CDR2 YNFKEQ. V trimming: 4 bases; J trimming: 4 bases; junction bases outside the gene matches: 4. CDR3 sequence reads: CASSPRLAGGYEQYF. CDR3 coding DNA: TGTGCCAGCAGCCCCCGACTAGCGGGAGGTTACGAGCAGTACTTC.

The chain links TRBV6-4 to TRBJ2-1, with a tentative D call TRBD2 (6 bases). Germline CDR1 reads MRHNA; CDR2 reads SNTAGT. The CDR3 spans 15 residues. The V gene lost 7 bases and the J gene lost 6 bases, with 19 bases spanning the gap. The CDR3 DNA is TGTGCCAGCACCCCCGGTGGGGGGACCTCCAATGAGCAGTTCTTC. Residues: CASTPGGGTSNEQFF.

This chain joins TRBV5-1 and TRBJ2-7; D might be TRBD2 (5 bases). The CDR3 covers 15 residues. Germline loops: CDR1 SGHRS, CDR2 YFSETQ. V lost 4 bases to trimming and J lost 2 bases, with 16 bases between them. CDR3 DNA sequence: TGCGCCAGCAGCGGGCCCAGCGGAGTCACCTACGAGCAGTACTTC. Protein product: CASSGPSGVTYEQYF.

The chain employs TRBV5-1 and TRBJ2-3, with D possibly matching TRBD2 (5 bases). The CDR3 covers 14 residues. Looked up from germline, CDR1 is SGHRS and CDR2 is YFSETQ. The V end was cut by 6 bases, the J end by 0 bases, with 11 bases between. The CDR3 region has the DNA TGCGCCAGCACTAGGGAGTCTAGCACAGATACGCAGTATTTT. This sequence encodes CASTRESSTDTQYF.

The chain joins TRBV30 to TRBJ2-2; unclear D gene. The V end lost 2 bases, the J end lost 1 base, and 8 bases lay between the germline ends. The CDR3 is 14 residues long. Looked up from germline, CDR1 is GTSNPN and CDR2 is SVGIG (reference sequence). As DNA, the CDR3 is TGTGCCTGGAGTCCCCTTAGGAACACCGGGGAGCTGTTTTTT. It codes for CAWSPLRNTGELFF.

The chain uses TRBV5-6 and TRBJ1-2; D is unclear. The germline V gene encodes CDR1 SGHDT and CDR2 YYEEEE. V was clipped by 0 bases and J by 1 base, with 10 bases between them. The CDR3 spans 15 residues. CDR3 DNA sequence: TGTGCCAGCAGCTTGGACAGCTACGATAACTATGGCTACACCTTC. Encoded protein: CASSLDSYDNYGYTF.

This clone was picked up a small number of times. J is TRBJ2-1 and V is TRBV7-6, with D possibly TRBD2 on 6 matching bases. The ends were cut back, 5 bases at V and 3 bases at J, with 14 bases in the middle. The CDR3 has 15 residues. Per germline, CDR1 SGHVS and CDR2 FNYEAQ. The CDR3 protein is CASSPGGRLYNEQFF. CDR3 bases: TGTGCCAGCAGCCCTGGGGGGAGGCTCTACAATGAGCAGTTCTTC.

The chain joins TRBV9 to TRBJ2-2; maybe TRBD1 (6 bases). Per germline, CDR1 SGDLS and CDR2 YYNGEE. The V gene lost 3 bases and the J gene lost 6 bases, with 12 bases spanning the gap. This CDR3 spans 14 amino acids. The CDR3 sequence is CASSGRDIPGELFF. In DNA, the CDR3 is TGTGCCAGCAGCGGCCGGGACATACCCGGGGAGCTGTTTTTT.

The rearrangement uses TRBV7-6 and TRBJ2-1; TRBD1 agrees at 7 bases. The length of the CDR3 is 14 residues. Germline CDR1 is SGHVS and CDR2 is FNYEAQ. With V trimmed by 4 bases and J by 7 bases, 7 bases remained unmatched. The CDR3 nucleotides are TGTGCCAGCAGCTCGACAGGGATGATAAATGAGCAGTTCTTC. Encoded protein: CASSSTGMINEQFF.

The gene calls are TRBV19 and TRBJ1-1; 7 bases are a match to TRBD1. V shed 3 bases, J shed 3 bases, and the junction held 7 bases outside the gene matches. The CDR3 consists of 15 residues. CDR1 LNHDA and CDR2 SQIVND come from the germline V gene (reference sequence). In DNA form, the CDR3 reads TGTGCCAGTAGTATCTTCCTCACAGGGGACACTGAAGCTTTCTTT. Encoded protein: CASSIFLTGDTEAFF.

V and J are TRBV27 and TRBJ2-1; TRBD1 might be the D (5 bases). The ends were cut back, 6 bases at V and 4 bases at J, with 16 bases in the middle. Germline V lookup: CDR1 MNHEY, CDR2 SMNVEV (reference sequence). The CDR3 length is 15 residues. Here the CDR3 DNA reads TGTGCCAGCAGACCCCTCCGGACAAAGTACAATGAGCAGTTCTTC. As protein: CASRPLRTKYNEQFF.

The V gene is TRBV28, the J gene TRBJ2-7; D not resolved. Germline CDR1 and CDR2: MDHEN and SYDVKM. CDR3 size: 12 residues. V shed 4 bases and J shed 2 bases, with 6 bases lying between them. In DNA, the CDR3 is TGTGCCAGCAGTTCGGAGCCCTACGAGCAGTACTTC. As protein: CASSSEPYEQYF.

The chain links TRBV28 to TRBJ1-1; no clear D. The germline V gene has CDR1 MDHEN and CDR2 SYDVKM. This CDR3 contains 14 residues. V was shortened by 5 bases and J by 0 bases, with 10 bases between the two germline ends. The CDR3 DNA is TGTGCCAGCAGTCGTCGACTGATGAACACTGAAGCTTTCTTT. Translation: CASSRRLMNTEAFF.

The chain carries TRBV7-6 and TRBJ2-1, with 7 nucleotides matching TRBD1. CDR3 length: 13 residues. In germline, CDR1 is SGHVS, CDR2 FNYEAQ. V dropped 4 bases and J dropped 6; count of bases not matched to a gene: 3. As DNA, the CDR3 is TGTGCCAGCAGCTCATACAGGGGCAATGAGCAGTTCTTC. Residues: CASSSYRGNEQFF.

The chain joins TRBV7-9 to TRBJ1-5; TRBD1 aligns across 7 bases. Germline V gives CDR1 SEHNR, CDR2 FQNEAQ (reference sequence). V shed 6 bases, J shed 7 bases, and the junction held 12 bases outside the gene matches. The CDR3 runs to 15 residues. The CDR3 loop is CASSSDRQREQPQHF. In nucleotides, the CDR3 is TGTGCCAGCAGTTCGGACAGGCAAAGGGAACAGCCCCAGCATTTT.